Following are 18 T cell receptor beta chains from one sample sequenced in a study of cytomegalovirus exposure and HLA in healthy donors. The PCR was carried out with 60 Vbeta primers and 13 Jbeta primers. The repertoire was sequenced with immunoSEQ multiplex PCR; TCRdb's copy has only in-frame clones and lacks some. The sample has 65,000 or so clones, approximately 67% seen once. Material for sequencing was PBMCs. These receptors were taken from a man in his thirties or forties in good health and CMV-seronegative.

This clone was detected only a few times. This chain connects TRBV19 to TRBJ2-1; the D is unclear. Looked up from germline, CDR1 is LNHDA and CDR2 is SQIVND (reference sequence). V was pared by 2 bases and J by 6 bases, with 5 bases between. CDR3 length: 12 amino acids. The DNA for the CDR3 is TGTGCCAGTAGTATATTAGTCAATGAGCAGTTCTTC. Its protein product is CASSILVNEQFF.

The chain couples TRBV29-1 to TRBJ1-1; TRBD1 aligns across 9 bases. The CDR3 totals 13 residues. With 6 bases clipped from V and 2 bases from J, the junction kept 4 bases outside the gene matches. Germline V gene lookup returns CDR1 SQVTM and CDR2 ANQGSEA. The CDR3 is CSVTTGGNTEAFF. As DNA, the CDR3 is TGCAGCGTAACGACAGGGGGAAACACTGAAGCTTTCTTT.

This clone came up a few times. The CDR3 DNA reads as TGTGCCAGCAGTTACCTCCCGTGGCAGGGGACTTCACCCCTCCACTTT. It codes for CASSYLPWQGTSPLHF. The chain is built from TRBV6-5 and TRBJ1-6; tentatively, D is TRBD1 (6 bases). Trimming stripped 2 bases from V and 9 bases from J, with 17 bases between. The CDR3 is made up of 16 amino acids. The germline V gene has CDR1 MNHEY and CDR2 SVGAGI.

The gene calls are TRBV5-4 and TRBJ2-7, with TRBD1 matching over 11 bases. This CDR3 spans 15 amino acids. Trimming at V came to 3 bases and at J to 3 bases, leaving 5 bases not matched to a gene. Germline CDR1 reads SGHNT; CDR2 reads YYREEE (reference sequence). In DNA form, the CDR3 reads TGTGCCAGCAGCTGGGGGGGACAGGGGGACTACGAGCAGTACTTC. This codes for CASSWGGQGDYEQYF. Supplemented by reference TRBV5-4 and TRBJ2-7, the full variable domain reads ETGVTQSPTHLIKTRGQQVTLRCSSQSGHNTVSWYQQALGQGPQFIFQYYREEENGRGNFPPRFSGLQFPNYSSELNVNALELDDSALYLCASSWGGQGDYEQYFGPGTRLTVT.

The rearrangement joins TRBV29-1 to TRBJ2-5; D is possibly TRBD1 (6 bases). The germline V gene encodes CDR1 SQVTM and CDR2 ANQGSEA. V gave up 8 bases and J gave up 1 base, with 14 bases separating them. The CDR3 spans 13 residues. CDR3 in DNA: TGCAGCATTGGACAGCTAGGCCAAGAGACCCAGTACTTC. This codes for CSIGQLGQETQYF.

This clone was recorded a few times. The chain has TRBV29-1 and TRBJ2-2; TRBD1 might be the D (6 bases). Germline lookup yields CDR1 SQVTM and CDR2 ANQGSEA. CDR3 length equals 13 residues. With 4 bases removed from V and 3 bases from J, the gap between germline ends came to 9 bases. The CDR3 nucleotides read TGCAGCGTTGCAGGGGCGTACACCGGGGAGCTGTTTTTT. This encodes CSVAGAYTGELFF.

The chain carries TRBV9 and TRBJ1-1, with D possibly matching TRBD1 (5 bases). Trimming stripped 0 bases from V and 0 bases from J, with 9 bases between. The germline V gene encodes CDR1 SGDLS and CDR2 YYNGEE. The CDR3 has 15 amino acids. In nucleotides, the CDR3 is TGTGCCAGCAGCGTAGATCCGGACATGAACACTGAAGCTTTCTTT. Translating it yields CASSVDPDMNTEAFF.

CDR3 protein: CASSVAGGGIAKNIQYF. For the CDR3, the DNA is TGTGCCAGCAGCGTGGCTGGGGGGGGGATTGCCAAAAACATTCAGTACTTC. The chain links TRBV5-4 to TRBJ2-4; 7 nucleotides align to TRBD2. The CDR3 totals 17 residues. After removal of 4 bases from V and 1 base from J, the junction contained 11 bases not matched to a gene. CDR1 SGHNT and CDR2 YYREEE come from the germline V gene (reference sequence).

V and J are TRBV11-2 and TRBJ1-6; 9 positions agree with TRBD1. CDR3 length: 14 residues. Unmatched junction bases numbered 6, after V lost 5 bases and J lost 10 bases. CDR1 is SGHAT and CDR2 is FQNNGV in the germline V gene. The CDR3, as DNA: TGTGCCAGCAGCCCGGGACAGGGAGGATCACCCCTCCACTTT. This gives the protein CASSPGQGGSPLHF. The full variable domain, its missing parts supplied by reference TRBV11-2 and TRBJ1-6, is EAGVAQSPRYKIIEKRQSVAFWCNPISGHATLYWYQQILGQGPKLLIQFQNNGVVDDSQLPKDRFSAERLKGVDSTLKIQPAKLEDSAVYLCASSPGQGGSPLHFGNGTRLTVT.

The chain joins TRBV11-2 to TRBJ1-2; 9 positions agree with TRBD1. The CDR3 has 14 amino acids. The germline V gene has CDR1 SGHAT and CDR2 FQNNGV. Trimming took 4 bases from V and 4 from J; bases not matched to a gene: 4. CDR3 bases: TGTGCCAGCAGCTCGTGGACAGGGGCCTATGGCTACACCTTC. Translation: CASSSWTGAYGYTF.

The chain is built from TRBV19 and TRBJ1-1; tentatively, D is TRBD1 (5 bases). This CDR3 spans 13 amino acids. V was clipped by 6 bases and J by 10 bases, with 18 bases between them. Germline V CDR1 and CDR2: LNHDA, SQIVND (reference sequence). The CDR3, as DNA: TGTGCCAGTAGGAACCTGACCCGGAGGGGAGCTTTCTTT. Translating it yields CASRNLTRRGAFF.

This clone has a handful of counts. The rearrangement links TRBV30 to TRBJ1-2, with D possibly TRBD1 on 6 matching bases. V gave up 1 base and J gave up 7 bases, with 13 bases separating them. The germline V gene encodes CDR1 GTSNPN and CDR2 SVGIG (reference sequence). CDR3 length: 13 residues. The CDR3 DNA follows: TGTGCCTGGAGTGGTTACAGGGAAGGTGGCTACACCTTC. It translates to CAWSGYREGGYTF.

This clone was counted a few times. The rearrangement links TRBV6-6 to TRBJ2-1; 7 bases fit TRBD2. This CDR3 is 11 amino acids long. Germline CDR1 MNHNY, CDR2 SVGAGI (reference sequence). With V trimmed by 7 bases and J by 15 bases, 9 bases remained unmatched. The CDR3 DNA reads TGTGCCAGCATCAACGGGGCTAGCGGGTTCTTC. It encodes CASINGASGFF.

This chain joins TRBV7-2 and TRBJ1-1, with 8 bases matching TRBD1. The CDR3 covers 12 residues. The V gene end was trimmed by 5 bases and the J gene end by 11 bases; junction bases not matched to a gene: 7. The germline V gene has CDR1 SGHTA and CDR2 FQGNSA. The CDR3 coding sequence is TGTGCCAGCAGCCTAGGGACAGGTTCGGCTTTCTTT. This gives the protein CASSLGTGSAFF. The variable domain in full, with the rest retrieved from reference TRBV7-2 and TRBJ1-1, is GAGVSQSPSNKVTEKGKDVELRCDPISGHTALYWYRQSLGQGLEFLIYFQGNSAPDKSGLPSDRFSAERTGGSVSTLTIQRTQQEDSAVYLCASSLGTGSAFFGQGTRLTVV.

CDR3 in amino acids: CASTLQGTNYGYTF. The CDR3 DNA reads TGTGCCAGCACCTTACAGGGAACTAACTATGGCTACACCTTC. This chain connects TRBV18 to TRBJ1-2, with D tentatively TRBD1 (6 bases). The CDR3 is 14 amino acids. The ends were cut back, 8 bases at V and 0 bases at J, with 13 bases in the middle. Germline CDR1 is KGHSH and CDR2 is LQKENI. The whole variable domain, filled in from reference TRBV18 and TRBJ1-2, reads NAGVMQNPRHLVRRRGQEARLRCSPMKGHSHVYWYRQLPEEGLKFMVYLQKENIIDESGMPKERFSAEFPKEGPSILRIQQVVRGDSAAYFCASTLQGTNYGYTFGSGTRLTVV.

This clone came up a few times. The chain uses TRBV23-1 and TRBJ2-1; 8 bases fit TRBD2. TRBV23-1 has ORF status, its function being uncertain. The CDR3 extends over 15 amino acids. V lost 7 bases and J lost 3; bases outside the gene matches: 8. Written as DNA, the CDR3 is TGCGCCAGCACCCAAAGCCGGGGGGGCTACAATGAGCAGTTCTTC. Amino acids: CASTQSRGGYNEQFF.

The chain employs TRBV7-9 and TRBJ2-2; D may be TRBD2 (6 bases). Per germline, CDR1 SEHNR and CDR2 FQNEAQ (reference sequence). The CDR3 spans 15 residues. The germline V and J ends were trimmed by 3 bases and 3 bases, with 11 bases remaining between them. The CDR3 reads CASSLGSGDTGELFF. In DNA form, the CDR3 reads TGTGCCAGCAGCTTGGGTTCGGGGGACACCGGGGAGCTGTTTTTT.

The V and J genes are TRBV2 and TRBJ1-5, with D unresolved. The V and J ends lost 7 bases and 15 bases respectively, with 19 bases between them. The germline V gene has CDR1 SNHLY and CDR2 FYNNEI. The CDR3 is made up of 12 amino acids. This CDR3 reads CASMVTGSPRHF. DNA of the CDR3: TGTGCCAGCATGGTCACCGGGTCCCCGCGGCATTTT.